Each of the 9 T cell receptor beta chains below was sequenced from the same sample in a study of cytomegalovirus exposure and HLA in healthy donors. The PCR had 60 Vbeta and 13 Jbeta primers. Assay: immunoSEQ multiplex PCR; the TCRdb copy retains only in-frame clones and omits some. Of some 120,000 clones listed, approximately 80% are singletons. The specimen was PBMCs. The source of these receptors is a man in his thirties or forties in good health and CMV-seropositive.

The chain joins TRBV9 to TRBJ1-4; D is unresolved. V was cut by 0 bases and J by 8 bases, with 11 bases left in between. The V gene's germline CDR1 is SGDLS and CDR2 YYNGEE. There are 14 residues in the CDR3. CDR3 bases: TGTGCCAGCAGCGTAGGTGCCCAAGAGGAAAAACTGTTTTTT. It yields the protein CASSVGAQEEKLFF. Based on the CDR3 plus reference TRBV9 and TRBJ1-4, the full variable domain is DSGVTQTPKHLITATGQRVTLRCSPRSGDLSVYWYQQSLDQGLQFLIQYYNGEERAKGNILERFSAQQFPDLHSELNLSSLELGDSALYFCASSVGAQEEKLFFGSGTQLSVL.

This clone was seen just once. V usage is TRBV18 and J usage is TRBJ1-4, with 8 bases aligning to TRBD1. Germline assignment: CDR1 KGHSH and CDR2 LQKENI. Trimming cost V 3 bases and J 5 bases; bases outside gene matches: 2. The length of the CDR3 is 14 residues. The CDR3 loop reads CASSPTGANEKLFF. The CDR3 nucleotides are TGTGCCAGCTCACCGACAGGGGCGAATGAAAAACTGTTTTTT.

The V call is TRBV4-1, the J call TRBJ1-2; tentative D call: TRBD1 (5 bases). Deletions cut 4 bases from V and 7 bases from J, with 19 bases between. This CDR3 has 15 residues. CDR1 and CDR2 from the germline V gene are MGHRA and YSYEKL. CDR3: CASSPRGPQAGGYTF. As DNA, the CDR3 is TGCGCCAGCAGCCCACGGGGCCCGCAAGCGGGTGGCTACACCTTC.

On this clone: The sample contains more than one DNA sequence encoding this CDR3. V usage is TRBV6-4 and J usage is TRBJ2-3; 9 positions match TRBD1. Germline CDR1 MRHNA, CDR2 SNTAGT. The CDR3 runs to 14 residues. With 4 bases clipped from V and 1 base from J, the junction kept 0 bases outside the gene matches. CDR3 region: CASSGTGGTDTQYF. The CDR3 DNA reads as TGTGCCAGCAGTGGGACAGGGGGCACAGATACGCAGTATTTT.

This chain connects TRBV19 to TRBJ2-1, with D perhaps TRBD2 (5 bases). V gave up 1 base and J gave up 0 bases, with 7 bases separating them. Germline V gene data show CDR1 as LNHDA and CDR2 as SQIVND (reference sequence). The CDR3 is 15 amino acids. CDR3 loop: CASSIGDYSYNEQFF. CDR3 nucleotides: TGTGCCAGTAGTATAGGCGACTACTCCTACAATGAGCAGTTCTTC.

Relative to its sample, this clone is medium-sized. The J gene is TRBJ2-4, the V gene TRBV5-4; D perhaps matches TRBD1 (8 bases). The CDR3 covers 14 residues. The V gene lost 0 bases and the J gene lost 15 bases, with 19 bases spanning the gap. Per the germline V gene, CDR1 is SGHNT and CDR2 is YYREEE (reference sequence). The DNA for the CDR3 is TGTGCCAGCAGCTTGGATCGGACAGGGACTAATTGGTACTTC. Translating gives CASSLDRTGTNWYF.

This clone has just a few counts. The gene calls are TRBV7-8 and TRBJ2-7; TRBD1 is a possible D gene (6 bases). CDR1 and CDR2 from the germline V gene are SGHVS and FQNEAQ. The CDR3 runs to 16 residues. The germline V and J ends were trimmed by 0 bases and 2 bases, with 14 bases remaining between them. CDR3 nucleotide sequence: TGTGCCAGCAGCTTAGCTGGTTTATGGGACACCTACGAGCAGTACTTC. This gives the protein CASSLAGLWDTYEQYF.

CDR3 sequence reads: CASSLYSYNEQFF. The CDR3 nucleotides read TGTGCCAGCAGCTTGTACTCTTACAATGAGCAGTTCTTC. The rearrangement joins TRBV5-4 to TRBJ2-1; D is unclear. Germline V gene sequence: CDR1 SGHNT, CDR2 YYREEE (reference sequence). V lost 1 base and J lost 4, with 6 bases in between. The CDR3 covers 13 residues.

This rearrangement joins TRBV11-2 to TRBJ2-1, with TRBD2 matching 7 bases. V shed 4 bases, J shed 1 base, and the junction held 7 bases outside the gene matches. The germline V gene has CDR1 SGHAT and CDR2 FQNNGV. CDR3 length: 16 residues. In DNA form, the CDR3 reads TGTGCCAGCAGCTCACTGGGGGGGAGATCCTACAATGAGCAGTTCTTC. Its protein is CASSSLGGRSYNEQFF.